What follows describes a single T cell receptor beta chain. The antigen is undetermined. The CDR3 loop spans 15 amino acids. The germline CDR1 and CDR2 sequences are MGHRA and YSYEKL. Trimming took off 1 base at V and 2 bases at J, with 11 bases between the two ends. TCRdb re-analysed the 5' RACE reads in MiXCR, keeping a single row per CDR3 protein. Of about 200,000 distinct CDR3 sequences listed, 9.5% are singletons. This entry belongs to a study of T-cell memory formation after mild COVID-19. Whole-study findings and limits: CM and EM subsets held most contracting CD4+ clones; EMRA held CD8+ ones. Some clones that responded were present in memory (sampled pre-infection), which suggests cross-reactive memory joined.

This chain joins TRBV4-1 and TRBJ1-1; no clear D. Sequenced input: PBMCs or a T cell subset sorted from them (not recorded which). This TCR came from a man aged 18 to 29 who had mild COVID-19 (a few samples of this study predate the infection). Cell type and time point are not known. The CDR3: CASSQGLQLNTEAFF. The CDR3 DNA sequence: TGCGCCAGCAGCCAAGGACTTCAATTAAACACTGAAGCTTTCTTT.